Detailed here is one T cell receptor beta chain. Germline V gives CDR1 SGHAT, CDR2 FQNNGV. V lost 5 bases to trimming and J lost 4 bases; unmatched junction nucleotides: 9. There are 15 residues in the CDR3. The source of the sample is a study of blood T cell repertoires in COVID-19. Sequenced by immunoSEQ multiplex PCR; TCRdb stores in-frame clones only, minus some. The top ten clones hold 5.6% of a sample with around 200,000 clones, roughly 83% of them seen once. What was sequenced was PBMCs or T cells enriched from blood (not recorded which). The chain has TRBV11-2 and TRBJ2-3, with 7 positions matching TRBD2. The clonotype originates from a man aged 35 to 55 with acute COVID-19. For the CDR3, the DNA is TGTGCCAGCAGCCGTGGGGAGGGAGTCCCAGATACGCAGTATTTT. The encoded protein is CASSRGEGVPDTQYF.